The present TCR beta chain was sequenced within a study of T cell responses to AZD1222 COVID-19 vaccine. Study-level results: Unmutated variant regions are reportedly targeted by nearly half of spike-specific TCRs.

About this clone itself: Its cognate antigen is unknown.

Sequencing used immunoSEQ multiplex PCR; TCRdb keeps in-frame clones, though not all of them. The sample has over 95,000 clones, roughly 90% seen once; the top ten hold roughly 15%. The TCR originated in an adult who received the AZD1222 COVID-19 vaccine. Sequencing used peripheral blood, obtained 28 days after the second AZD1222 dose.

The CDR3: CASSLSIVNEQFF. CDR3 DNA sequence: TGTGCCAGCAGCCTTTCGATAGTAAATGAGCAGTTCTTC. This chain uses TRBV11-2 with TRBJ2-1; D remains ambiguous. The CDR3 runs 13 residues. V dropped 5 bases and J dropped 7 bases, with 12 bases sitting between them. Germline V gene data show CDR1 as SGHAT and CDR2 as FQNNGV.